This record covers a single T cell receptor (beta chain). Antigen unknown. TCR beta CDR3 sequences were amplified from RNA transcripts. HTBI primers drove first-round RT-PCR of the TCR CDR3. From the multiplex PCR reads, TCRdb called clonotypes with MiXCR, one entry per CDR3 protein. The sample carries fewer than 300,000 distinct CDR3 sequences, approximately 14% recorded once. The CDR3 consists of 13 residues. CDR1 and CDR2 from the germline V gene are WNHNN and SYGVQD (reference sequence). The V end was cut by 5 bases, the J end by 3 bases, with 10 bases between. Diagnosis rested on symptoms, serum thyroxine and TRAb, thyroid ultrasound, and orbital computed tomography. First hyperthyroidism diagnosis is when the blood sample was obtained, before any ophthalmopathy symptoms. These data are taken from a study of T cells in Graves' hyperthyroidism and ophthalmopathy. Regarding the study as a whole: Blood also held most thyroid clonotypes expanded beyond 0.001. Model output signaled ophthalmopathy a median around 6.9 months ahead of onset.

The source material was blood. The V call is TRBV10-1, the J call TRBJ2-5; D could derive from TRBD1 or TRBD2 (5 bases each). The TCR originated in a woman between 45 and 65 years old with Graves' hyperthyroidism that later progressed to Graves' ophthalmopathy. The CDR3 loop reads CASSRQREETQYF. The CDR3 bases are TGCGCCAGCAGTCGACAGAGGGAAGAGACCCAGTACTTC.